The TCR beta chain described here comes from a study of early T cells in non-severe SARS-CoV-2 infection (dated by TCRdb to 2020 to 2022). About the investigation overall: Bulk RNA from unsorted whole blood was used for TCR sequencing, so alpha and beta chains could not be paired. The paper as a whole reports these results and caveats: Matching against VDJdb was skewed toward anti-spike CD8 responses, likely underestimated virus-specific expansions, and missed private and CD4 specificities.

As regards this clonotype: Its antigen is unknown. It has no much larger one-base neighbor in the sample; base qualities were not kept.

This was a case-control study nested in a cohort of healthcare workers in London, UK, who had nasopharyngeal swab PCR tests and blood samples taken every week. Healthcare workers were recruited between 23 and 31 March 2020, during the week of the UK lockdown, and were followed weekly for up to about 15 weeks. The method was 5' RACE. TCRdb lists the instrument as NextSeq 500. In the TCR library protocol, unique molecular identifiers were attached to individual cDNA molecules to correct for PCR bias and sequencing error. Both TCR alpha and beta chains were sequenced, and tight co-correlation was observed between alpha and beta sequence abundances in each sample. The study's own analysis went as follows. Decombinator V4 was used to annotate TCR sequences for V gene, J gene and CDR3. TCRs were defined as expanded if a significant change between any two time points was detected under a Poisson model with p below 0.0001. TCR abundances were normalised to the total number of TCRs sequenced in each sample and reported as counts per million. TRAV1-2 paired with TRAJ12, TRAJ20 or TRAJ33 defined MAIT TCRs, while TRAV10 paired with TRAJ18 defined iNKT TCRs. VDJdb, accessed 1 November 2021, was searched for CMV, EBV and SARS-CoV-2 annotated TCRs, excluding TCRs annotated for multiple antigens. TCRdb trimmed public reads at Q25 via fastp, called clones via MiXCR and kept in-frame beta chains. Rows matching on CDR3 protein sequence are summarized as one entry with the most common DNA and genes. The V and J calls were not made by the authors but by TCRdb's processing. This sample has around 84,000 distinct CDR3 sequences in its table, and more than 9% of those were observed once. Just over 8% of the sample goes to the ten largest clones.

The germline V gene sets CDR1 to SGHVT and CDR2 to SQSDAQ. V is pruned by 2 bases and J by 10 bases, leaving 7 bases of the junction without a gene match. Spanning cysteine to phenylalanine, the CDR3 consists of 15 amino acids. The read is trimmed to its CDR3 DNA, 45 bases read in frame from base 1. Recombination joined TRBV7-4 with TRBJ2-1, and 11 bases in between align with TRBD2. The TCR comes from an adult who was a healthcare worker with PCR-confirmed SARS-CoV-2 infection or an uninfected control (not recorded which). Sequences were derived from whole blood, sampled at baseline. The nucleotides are TGTGCCAGCAGCTTACCCCTAGCGGGAGGATGCGAGCAGTTCTTC. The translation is CASSLPLAGGCEQFF.